The present T cell receptor beta chain was sequenced within a study of blood T cell repertoires in COVID-19. Study-level background: Spain, Italy and the United States supplied samples that represented acute and convalescent COVID-19. PBMCs, B-cell-depleted T cells, or T cells provided the cDNA or gDNA that made up the material.

The protocol was immunoSEQ multiplex PCR, while the TCRdb copy is restricted to in-frame clones and leaves out a portion. This sample has approximately 97,000 clones, with approximately 90% found just once. This CDR3 comprises 16 residues. Deletions cut 1 base from V and 3 bases from J, with 15 bases between. Germline V gene data show CDR1 as KGHSH and CDR2 as LQKENI. The TCR was taken from a man aged 50-60 years with active COVID-19. Sequencing was done on a sample of peripheral blood. V and J are TRBV18 and TRBJ1-1; tentative D call: TRBD1 (6 bases). The CDR3 bases are TGTGCCAGCTCACCACTAAGGCCCAGGGGAGACACTGAAGCTTTCTTT. Its translation is CASSPLRPRGDTEAFF.